This T cell receptor beta chain was profiled in a study of Ad26.COV2.S vaccination and SARS-CoV-2 variants. The overall study: The donor participated in the COV1001 trial, in its Ad26.COV2.S arm. Administration of Ad26.COV2.S was intramuscular, either once or twice 56 days apart.

The table lists this clone with a count of one. Treatment: around 19 received Ad26.COV2.S at low or high dose, single or two shots; five or six received placebo; per-sample allocation not given. Samples were taken on day 63 after the first vaccine or placebo injection. The assay was immunoSEQ multiplex PCR, and TCRdb's table has in-frame clones only and misses some. The sample carries 250,000 to 300,000 clones, 87% recorded once. J was trimmed by 3 bases and V by 2 bases; bases with no gene match: 8. CDR3 size: 17 residues. The germline gives CDR1 MNHEY, CDR2 SMNVEV (reference sequence). The chain carries TRBV27 and TRBJ2-1, with 9 nucleotides matching TRBD2. This sequence originates from a person aged 18-65 years who received the Ad26.COV2.S COVID-19 vaccine or a placebo. Sequencing was performed on peripheral blood, taken in a trial of Ad26.COV2.S vaccine versus placebo. The CDR3 spells CASSLRAGGPFYNEQFF. The CDR3 DNA follows: TGTGCCAGCAGTTTAAGGGCGGGAGGGCCCTTCTACAATGAGCAGTTCTTC.